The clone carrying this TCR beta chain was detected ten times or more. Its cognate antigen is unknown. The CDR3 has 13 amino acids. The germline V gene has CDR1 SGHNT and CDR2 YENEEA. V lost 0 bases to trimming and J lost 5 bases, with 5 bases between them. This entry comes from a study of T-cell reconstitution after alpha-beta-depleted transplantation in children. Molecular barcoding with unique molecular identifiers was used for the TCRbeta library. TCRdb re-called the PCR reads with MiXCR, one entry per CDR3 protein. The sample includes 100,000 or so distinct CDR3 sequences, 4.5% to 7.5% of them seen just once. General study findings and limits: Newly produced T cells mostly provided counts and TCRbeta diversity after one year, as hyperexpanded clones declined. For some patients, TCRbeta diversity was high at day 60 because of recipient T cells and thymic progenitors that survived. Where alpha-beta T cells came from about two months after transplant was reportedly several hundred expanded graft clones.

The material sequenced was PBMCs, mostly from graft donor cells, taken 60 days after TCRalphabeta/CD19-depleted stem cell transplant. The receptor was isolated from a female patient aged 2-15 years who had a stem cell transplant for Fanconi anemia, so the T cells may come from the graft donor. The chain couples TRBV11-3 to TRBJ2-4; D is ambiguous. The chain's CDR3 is CASSLDRENIQYF. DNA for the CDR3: TGTGCCAGCAGCTTAGATAGAGAAAACATTCAGTACTTC.